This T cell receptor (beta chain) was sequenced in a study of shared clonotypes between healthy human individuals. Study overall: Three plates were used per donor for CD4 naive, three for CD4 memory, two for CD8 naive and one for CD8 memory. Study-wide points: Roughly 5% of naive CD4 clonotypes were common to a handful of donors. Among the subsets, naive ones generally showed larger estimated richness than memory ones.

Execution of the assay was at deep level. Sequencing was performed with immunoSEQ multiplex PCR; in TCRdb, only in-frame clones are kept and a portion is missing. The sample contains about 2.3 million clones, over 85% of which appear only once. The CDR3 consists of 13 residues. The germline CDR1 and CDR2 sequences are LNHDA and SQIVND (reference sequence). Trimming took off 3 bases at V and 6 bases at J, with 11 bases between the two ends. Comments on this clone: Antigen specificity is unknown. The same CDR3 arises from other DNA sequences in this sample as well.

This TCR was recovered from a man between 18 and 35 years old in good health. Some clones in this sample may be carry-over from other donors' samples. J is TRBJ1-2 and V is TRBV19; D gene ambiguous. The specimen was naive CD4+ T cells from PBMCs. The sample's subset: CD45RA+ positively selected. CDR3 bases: TGTGCCAGTAGTATTTTAGGCAGAGATGGCTACACCTTC. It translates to CASSILGRDGYTF. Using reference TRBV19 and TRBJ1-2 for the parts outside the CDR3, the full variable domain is DGGITQSPKYLFRKEGQNVTLSCEQNLNHDAMYWYRQDPGQGLRLIYYSQIVNDFQKGDIAEGYSVSREKKESFPLTVTSAQKNPTAFYLCASSILGRDGYTFGSGTRLTVV.